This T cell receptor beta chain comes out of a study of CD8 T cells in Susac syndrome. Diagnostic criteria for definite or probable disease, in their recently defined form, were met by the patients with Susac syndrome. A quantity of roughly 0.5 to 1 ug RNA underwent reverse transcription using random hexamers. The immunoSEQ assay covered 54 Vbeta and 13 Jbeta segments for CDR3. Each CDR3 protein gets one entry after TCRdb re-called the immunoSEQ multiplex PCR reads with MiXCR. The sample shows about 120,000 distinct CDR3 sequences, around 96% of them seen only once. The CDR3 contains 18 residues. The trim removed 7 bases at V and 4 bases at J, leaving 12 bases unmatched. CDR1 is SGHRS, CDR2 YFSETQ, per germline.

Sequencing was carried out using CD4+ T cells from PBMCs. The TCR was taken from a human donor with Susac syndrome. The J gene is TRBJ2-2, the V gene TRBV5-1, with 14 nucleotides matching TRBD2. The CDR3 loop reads CASRSTGTSGSATGELFF. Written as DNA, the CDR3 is TGCGCCAGCCGTTCAACCGGGACTAGCGGGAGTGCCACCGGGGAGCTGTTTTTT.